This T cell receptor (beta chain) emerged from a study of blood T cell repertoires in COVID-19 (dated by TCRdb to the early 2020s). Some background on the complete study: Samples covering the acute and convalescent phases of COVID-19 were provided by collaborators in the United States, Italy and Spain. The material from the prospective study consisted of cDNA or gDNA derived from T cells, B-cell-depleted T cells, or PBMCs. The samples were drawn from two sources: the first 160 participants of the ongoing ImmuneRACE study, and 950 to 1,500 subjects contributed by 6 global collaborators. Subjects who had been exposed to COVID-19, were actively infected with it, or had recovered from it provided the deeply sampled blood TCRbeta repertoires that made up the dataset. Where HLA class I and class II types were available, the types were taken from metadata supplied by the sample provider, not from assay-based typing. The sample metadata nearly always contained a de-identified subject ID, COVID-19 status, age in years and sex. The repertoires were made available in a free public database intended to serve as a resource for research on the immune response to SARS-CoV-2.

Of note for this clone: The antigen it binds to is not known. Per-base qualities were not stored, and no clone one base away is much larger.

The collaborating institutions used their own protocols to collect whole blood in K2EDTA tubes. For TCRbeta analysis, collaborators shipped samples as frozen whole blood, isolated PBMCs, or DNA extracted from either of those sample types. V is shortened by 7 bases, J by 2 bases, and the region joining them spans 11 bases. Sequences MNHEY (CDR1) and SVGAGI (CDR2) are obtained from the germline V gene. The cysteine opens and the phenylalanine closes a CDR3 of 13 amino acids. The entry retains the CDR3 DNA only, 39 bases that are in frame from base 1. The investigation overall reported the following: The amount of clinical and demographic metadata varied by source and participant and was provided uncurated.

TCRbeta CDR3 regions were amplified from genomic DNA using the immunoSEQ Assay, a bias-controlled multiplex PCR. From the authors' description of their analysis: The number of nucleated cells in each sample was estimated from the amplification of reference gene primers within the assay. To quantify the absolute abundance of each unique TCRbeta CDR3 rearrangement, sequence reads were collapsed and filtered. For each sample, productive Simpson clonality was calculated as the square root of Simpson's diversity index across productive rearrangements. Held by TCRdb, this immuneACCESS table contains in-frame sequences only and omits some clones. Under half of the omission traces to an unresolved V gene where checked; the cause of the rest is unknown. That table gives V, J and clone size, and the DNA gave D and trimming. The sample yields 200,000 to 250,000 clones; roughly 82% were counted once. Less than 15% of the sample lies in the top ten.

Sequenced material: peripheral blood. The rearranged segments are TRBV6-5 and TRBJ1-2, with no confident D gene call. The TCR was taken from a woman between 40 and 55 years old with acute or convalescent COVID-19. The CDR3 in this case is CASTMRENYGYTF. The sequence in DNA is TGTGCCAGCACCATGCGGGAGAACTATGGCTACACCTTC.